This T cell receptor beta chain was sequenced in a study of beta chain features in type 1 diabetes. Turning to the study itself: All of the samples together had around 110,000,000 sorted cells examined.

Notes on the study in general: Highly expressing activated T cells could be over-counted with a cDNA template. All four CD4+ subsets from Type 1 diabetes patients carried moderately but significantly shorter TCRB CDR3s.

Of the isolated RNA, all was reverse transcribed, and so the sequenced material was expressed TCRB transcripts. Some clones are missing from TCRdb's copy, which holds only in-frame ones; the method was immunoSEQ multiplex PCR. The sample consists of more than 150,000 clones, about 12% of them appearing once. Purities over 95% were achieved in all sorted populations. V lost 8 bases and J lost 4; bases outside the gene matches: 7. This CDR3 is built from 14 residues. Germline V CDR1 and CDR2: KGHSH, LQKENI. About this clone itself: The antigen is not known.

The V call is TRBV18, the J call TRBJ2-1; 8 bases are a match to TRBD2. This receptor was obtained from a woman under 30 in good health. Sequencing was carried out using central memory CD4+ T cells from blood. The CDR3 sequence is CASSAGLEYNEQFF. DNA for the CDR3: TGTGCCAGCAGCGCGGGACTAGAATACAATGAGCAGTTCTTC.